These 14 T cell receptor beta chains were sequenced from one sample in a study of blood T cells in healthy people across ages. With a J-beta primer mix and a sample-barcoded 5' primer, a second PCR ran about 6 to 11 cycles. One entry per CDR3 protein, called by TCRdb with MiXCR from the 5' RACE reads. The repertoire holds 1.4 million to 1.5 million distinct CDR3 sequences, with approximately 40% as singletons. The specimen sequenced was blood. The receptors were gathered from a young woman in good health.

This chain uses TRBV18 with TRBJ2-6; 8 bases are a match to TRBD1. V shed 6 bases, J shed 4 bases, and the junction held 11 bases outside the gene matches. CDR1 is KGHSH, CDR2 LQKENI, per germline. The CDR3 covers 17 residues. The CDR3 sequence is CASSRGQGPAGANVLTF. CDR3 coding DNA: TGTGCCAGCTCCCGAGGACAGGGACCTGCCGGGGCCAACGTCCTGACTTTC.

The genes are TRBV20-1 and TRBJ1-2; 10 bases are a match to TRBD1. This CDR3 is 12 amino acids long. The germline gives CDR1 DFQATT, CDR2 SNEGSKA (reference sequence). Written as DNA, the CDR3 is TGCAGGGCGGGACAGGGGACCTATGGCTACACCTTC. It yields the protein CRAGQGTYGYTF.

The chain links TRBV2 to TRBJ1-2, with 12 bases lining up with TRBD1. V gave up 5 bases and J gave up 6 bases; unmatched junction bases: 13. Germline loops: CDR1 SNHLY, CDR2 FYNNEI. The CDR3 is made up of 17 amino acids. CDR3 amino acids: CASSLIVVGTGGNGYTF. CDR3 in DNA: TGTGCCAGCAGTCTCATTGTAGTCGGGACAGGGGGCAATGGCTACACCTTC. Looking up the rest from reference TRBV2 and TRBJ1-2 gives the full variable domain: EPEVTQTPSHQVTQMGQEVILRCVPISNHLYFYWYRQILGQKVEFLVSFYNNEISEKSEIFDDQFSVERPDGSNFTLKIRSTKLEDSAMYFCASSLIVVGTGGNGYTFGSGTRLTVV.

V and J are TRBV6-5 and TRBJ2-1; D is possibly TRBD2 (6 bases). Germline V gene data show CDR1 as MNHEY and CDR2 as SVGAGI. CDR3 length: 18 amino acids. The germline V and J ends were trimmed by 2 bases and 4 bases, with 21 bases remaining between them. CDR3 sequence: CASSYTFAGDSLYNEQFF. The CDR3 DNA follows: TGTGCCAGCAGTTACACCTTCGCTGGGGACTCCCTTTACAATGAGCAGTTCTTC.

V is TRBV20-1 and J is TRBJ2-7, with 7 bases fitting TRBD2. Germline values: CDR1 DFQATT, CDR2 SNEGSKA (reference sequence). V lost 2 bases to trimming and J lost 1 base; unmatched junction nucleotides: 2. The CDR3 sequence is 13 residues long. The CDR3 sequence: CSARQGLSYEQYF. DNA of the CDR3: TGCAGTGCTAGACAGGGACTATCCTACGAGCAGTACTTC.

The genes are TRBV20-1 and TRBJ2-3; 9 bases line up with TRBD2. CDR1 is DFQATT and CDR2 is SNEGSKA in the germline V gene (reference sequence). V lost 5 bases, J lost 9 bases, and 6 bases stayed unmatched. The length of the CDR3 is 12 residues. The CDR3 protein is CSARTSAQTQYF. CDR3 in DNA: TGCAGTGCTCGGACTAGCGCCCAAACGCAGTATTTT.

The V gene is TRBV7-2, the J gene TRBJ2-4; TRBD2 matches 15 bases. Trimming cost V 5 bases and J 0 bases; bases outside gene matches: 11. CDR1 and CDR2 from the germline V gene are SGHTA and FQGNSA. The CDR3 is 20 amino acids. The CDR3 loop is CASSRGTSGGPDLAKNIQYF. The CDR3 coding sequence is TGTGCCAGCAGCCGCGGGACTAGCGGGGGGCCCGACTTAGCCAAAAACATTCAGTACTTC.

The chain uses TRBV12-3 or TRBV12-4 and TRBJ2-7; 9 bases align to TRBD1. V lost 5 bases and J lost 6; bases outside the gene matches: 8. The CDR3 spans 14 residues. In nucleotides, the CDR3 is TGTGCCAGCAGTGGACAGGGGAAAAGCTCCGAGCAGTACTTC. It encodes CASSGQGKSSEQYF.

This sequence joins TRBV6-6 and TRBJ2-5; no definite D call. The CDR3 runs 15 residues. V lost 0 bases and J lost 3, with 11 bases in between. CDR1 MNHNY and CDR2 SVGAGI come from the germline V gene (reference sequence). The CDR3 region is CASSYSGIGKETQYF. CDR3 in DNA: TGTGCCAGCAGTTACTCAGGCATTGGGAAAGAGACCCAGTACTTC.

This chain joins TRBV5-1 and TRBJ1-1, with 7 bases lining up with TRBD1. V lost 0 bases and J lost 1; bases outside the gene matches: 9. Germline values: CDR1 SGHRS, CDR2 YFSETQ. This CDR3 has 17 residues. The CDR3 protein is CASSLVTGEMKNTEAFF. For the CDR3, the DNA is TGCGCCAGCAGCTTGGTTACAGGGGAAATGAAGAACACTGAAGCTTTCTTT.

This clonotype has just a few counts. J is TRBJ2-6 and V is TRBV7-2, with TRBD2 identical over 7 bases. V lost 4 bases, J lost 4 bases, and 10 bases stayed unmatched. The CDR3 sequence is 17 residues long. Germline CDR1 reads SGHTA; CDR2 reads FQGNSA. In DNA form, the CDR3 reads TGTGCCAGCAGCTCAAGCGGGGTTTCCGCGGGGGCCAACGTCCTGACTTTC. It translates to CASSSSGVSAGANVLTF. Together with reference TRBV7-2 and TRBJ2-6, the CDR3 gives the full variable domain: GAGVSQSPSNKVTEKGKDVELRCDPISGHTALYWYRQSLGQGLEFLIYFQGNSAPDKSGLPSDRFSAERTGGSVSTLTIQRTQQEDSAVYLCASSSSGVSAGANVLTFGAGSRLTVL.

The CDR3 sequence: CASSKLRGSYEQYF. CDR3 in DNA: TGTGCCAGCAGCAAACTCAGGGGGTCCTACGAGCAGTACTTC. V gene TRBV21-1 combines with J gene TRBJ2-7. TRBV21-1 is an annotated pseudogene. The CDR3 has 14 amino acids.

Only a few counts were recorded for this clonotype. The gene calls are TRBV28 and TRBJ2-7; D unresolved. The CDR3 totals 12 residues. Germline V gives CDR1 MDHEN, CDR2 SYDVKM. V was trimmed by 6 bases and J by 5 bases, leaving 11 bases between them. The CDR3 DNA reads TGTGCCAGCAGCCCCAGGATAAACGAGCAGTACTTC. Protein: CASSPRINEQYF.

This rearrangement joins TRBV27 to TRBJ1-1, with D possibly TRBD1 on 5 matching bases. The CDR3 spans 16 residues. Per the germline V gene, CDR1 is MNHEY and CDR2 is SMNVEV (reference sequence). V was cut by 1 base and J by 4 bases, with 16 bases left in between. CDR3: CASSLYAPGVGTEAFF. DNA of the CDR3: TGTGCCAGCAGTTTATACGCCCCGGGGGTGGGCACTGAAGCTTTCTTT.